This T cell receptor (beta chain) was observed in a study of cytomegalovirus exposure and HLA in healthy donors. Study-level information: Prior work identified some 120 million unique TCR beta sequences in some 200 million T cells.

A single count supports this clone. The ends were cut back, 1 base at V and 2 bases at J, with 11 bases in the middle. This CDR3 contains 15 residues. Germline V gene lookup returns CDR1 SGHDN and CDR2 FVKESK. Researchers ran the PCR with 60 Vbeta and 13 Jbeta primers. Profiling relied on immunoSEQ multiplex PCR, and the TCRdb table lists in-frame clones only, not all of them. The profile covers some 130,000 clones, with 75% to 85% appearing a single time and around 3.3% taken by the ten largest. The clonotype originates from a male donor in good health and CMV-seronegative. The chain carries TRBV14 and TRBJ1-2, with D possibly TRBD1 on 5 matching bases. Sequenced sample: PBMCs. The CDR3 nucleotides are TGTGCCAGCAGCCAAGCGGGGACTGGGAACTATGGCTACACCTTC. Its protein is CASSQAGTGNYGYTF. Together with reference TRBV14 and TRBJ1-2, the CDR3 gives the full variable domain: EAGVTQFPSHSVIEKGQTVTLRCDPISGHDNLYWYRRVMGKEIKFLLHFVKESKQDESGMPNNRFLAERTGGTYSTLKVQPAELEDSGVYFCASSQAGTGNYGYTFGSGTRLTVV.